The 8 T cell receptor beta chains in this list originate from one sample, sequenced in a study of cytomegalovirus exposure and HLA in healthy donors. PCR amplification relied on 60 Vbeta primers (plus 13 Jbeta primers). Sequenced by immunoSEQ multiplex PCR; TCRdb stores in-frame clones only, minus some. The sample has roughly 90,000 clones, around 89% seen once. Sequencing was carried out using PBMCs. These receptor sequences come from a man in his late teens or twenties in good health and CMV-seronegative.

The rearrangement uses TRBV6-1 and TRBJ2-7; D remains ambiguous. The CDR3 runs to 14 residues. V was shortened by 6 bases and J by 4 bases, with 16 bases between the two germline ends. In germline, CDR1 is MNHNS, CDR2 SASEGT. CDR3: CASRLMVMAYEQYF. Written as DNA, the CDR3 is TGTGCCAGCAGACTAATGGTCATGGCGTACGAGCAGTACTTC.

J is TRBJ2-5 and V is TRBV14; 12 nucleotides align to TRBD2. The CDR3 consists of 15 residues. V shed 4 bases and J 5 bases; nucleotides not matched to a gene: 5. The germline V gene encodes CDR1 SGHDN and CDR2 FVKESK. The CDR3 spells CASSRGLAGSETQYF. Written as DNA, the CDR3 is TGTGCCAGCAGCCGAGGACTAGCGGGATCGGAGACCCAGTACTTC. Looking up the rest from reference TRBV14 and TRBJ2-5 gives the full variable domain: EAGVTQFPSHSVIEKGQTVTLRCDPISGHDNLYWYRRVMGKEIKFLLHFVKESKQDESGMPNNRFLAERTGGTYSTLKVQPAELEDSGVYFCASSRGLAGSETQYFGPGTRLLVL.

The chain combines TRBV28 with TRBJ1-4; TRBD1 aligns across 10 bases. The CDR3 length is 16 residues. V shed 5 bases, J shed 8 bases, and the junction held 11 bases outside the gene matches. Germline V gives CDR1 MDHEN, CDR2 SYDVKM. CDR3 protein: CASSATLGTGDEKLFF. CDR3 in DNA: TGTGCCAGCAGTGCAACCCTCGGGACAGGGGACGAAAAACTGTTTTTT.

V usage is TRBV5-1 and J usage is TRBJ1-3, with D unclear. The ends were cut back, 4 bases at V and 0 bases at J, with 8 bases in the middle. CDR3 size: 14 residues. Per the germline V gene, CDR1 is SGHRS and CDR2 is YFSETQ. CDR3 loop: CASSPGNSGNTIYF. The CDR3 DNA is TGCGCCAGCAGCCCGGGGAACTCTGGAAACACCATATATTTT.

V usage is TRBV9 and J usage is TRBJ2-7, with 7 bases lining up with TRBD2. From germline, CDR1 is SGDLS and CDR2 YYNGEE. The CDR3 contains 15 residues. The junction had 7 bases not matched to a gene; V was cut back by 1 base and J by 3 bases. CDR3 sequence reads: CASSVSTSSSYEQYF. CDR3 coding DNA: TGTGCCAGCAGCGTATCGACTAGCTCGAGCTACGAGCAGTACTTC.

The V and J genes are TRBV25-1 and TRBJ2-5; 8 bases agree with TRBD2. This CDR3 is built from 16 residues. The ends lost 1 base at V and 0 bases at J; junction bases unmatched: 4. Germline V gives CDR1 MGHDK, CDR2 SYGVNS. CDR3 nucleotides: TGTGCCAGCAGTGAATTGGTAGCGGGGCACCAAGAGACCCAGTACTTC. Encoded protein: CASSELVAGHQETQYF.

The genes are TRBV5-4 and TRBJ2-1; 9 bases align to TRBD2. The germline V gene has CDR1 SGHNT and CDR2 YYREEE (reference sequence). This CDR3 has 15 amino acids. Trimming took 4 bases from V and 1 from J; bases not matched to a gene: 3. The CDR3 nucleotides are TGTGCCAGCAGCAAGACTAGCGGTTCCTACAATGAGCAGTTCTTC. Residues: CASSKTSGSYNEQFF. Drawing the rest from reference TRBV5-4 and TRBJ2-1, the complete variable domain is ETGVTQSPTHLIKTRGQQVTLRCSSQSGHNTVSWYQQALGQGPQFIFQYYREEENGRGNFPPRFSGLQFPNYSSELNVNALELDDSALYLCASSKTSGSYNEQFFGPGTRLTVL.

The chain employs TRBV6-5 and TRBJ1-2; perhaps TRBD1 as D (6 bases). V was pared by 5 bases and J by 3 bases, with 13 bases between. The CDR3 is made up of 14 amino acids. Germline V gene lookup returns CDR1 MNHEY and CDR2 SVGAGI. This CDR3 is CASSNSRGDYGYTF. CDR3 bases: TGTGCCAGCAGTAATAGCAGGGGAGACTATGGCTACACCTTC.